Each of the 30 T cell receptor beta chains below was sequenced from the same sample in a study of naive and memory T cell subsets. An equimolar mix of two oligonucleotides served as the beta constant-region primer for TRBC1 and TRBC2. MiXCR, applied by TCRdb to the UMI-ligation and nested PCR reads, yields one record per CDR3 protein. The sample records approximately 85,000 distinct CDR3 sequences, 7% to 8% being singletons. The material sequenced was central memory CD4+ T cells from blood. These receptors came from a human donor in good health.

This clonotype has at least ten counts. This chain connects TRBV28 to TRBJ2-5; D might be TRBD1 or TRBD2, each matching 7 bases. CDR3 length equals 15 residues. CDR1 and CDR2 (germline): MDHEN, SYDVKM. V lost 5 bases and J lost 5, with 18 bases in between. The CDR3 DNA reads TGTGCCAGCAGTCCACATAACAGGGGAGGGGAGACCCAGTACTTC. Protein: CASSPHNRGGETQYF.

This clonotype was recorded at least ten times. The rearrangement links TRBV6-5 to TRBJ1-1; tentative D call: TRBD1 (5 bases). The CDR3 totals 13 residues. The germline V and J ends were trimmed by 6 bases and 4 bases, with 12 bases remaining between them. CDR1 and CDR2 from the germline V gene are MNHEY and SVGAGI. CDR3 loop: CASRLRDGTEAFF. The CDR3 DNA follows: TGTGCCAGCAGACTTAGGGACGGCACTGAAGCTTTCTTT.

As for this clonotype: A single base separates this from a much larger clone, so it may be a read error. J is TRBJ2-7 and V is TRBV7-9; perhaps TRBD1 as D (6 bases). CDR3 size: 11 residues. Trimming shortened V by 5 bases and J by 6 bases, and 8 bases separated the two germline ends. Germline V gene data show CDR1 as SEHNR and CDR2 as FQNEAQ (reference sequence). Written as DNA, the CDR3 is TGTGCCAGCAGCCCAGGGGTCGAGCAGTACTTC. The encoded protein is CASSPGVEQYF.

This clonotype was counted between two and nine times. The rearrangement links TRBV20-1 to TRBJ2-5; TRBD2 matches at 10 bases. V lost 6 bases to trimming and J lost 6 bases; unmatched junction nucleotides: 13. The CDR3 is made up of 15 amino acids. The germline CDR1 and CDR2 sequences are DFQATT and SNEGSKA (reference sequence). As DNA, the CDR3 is TGCAGTGCCGCGACACCGGGACTAGCGAGGAAGACCCAGTACTTC. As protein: CSAATPGLARKTQYF.

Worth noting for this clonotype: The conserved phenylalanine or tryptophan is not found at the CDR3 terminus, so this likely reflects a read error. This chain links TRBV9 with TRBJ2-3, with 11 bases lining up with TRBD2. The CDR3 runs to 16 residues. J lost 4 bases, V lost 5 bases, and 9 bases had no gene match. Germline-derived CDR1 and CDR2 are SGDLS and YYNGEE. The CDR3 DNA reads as TGTGCCAGCAGAAAAGATAGCGGGAGGGTCGCAGATACGCAGTATTCT. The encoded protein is CASRKDSGRVADTQYS.

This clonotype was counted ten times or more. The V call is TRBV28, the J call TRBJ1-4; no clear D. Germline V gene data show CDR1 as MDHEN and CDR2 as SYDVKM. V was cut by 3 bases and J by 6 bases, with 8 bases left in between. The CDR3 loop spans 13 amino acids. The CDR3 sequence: CASSLGSYEKLFF. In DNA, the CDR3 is TGTGCCAGCAGTTTGGGCAGCTATGAAAAACTGTTTTTT.

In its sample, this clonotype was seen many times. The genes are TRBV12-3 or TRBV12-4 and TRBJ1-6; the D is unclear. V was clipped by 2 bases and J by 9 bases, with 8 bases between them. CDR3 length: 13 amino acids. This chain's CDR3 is CASSLSHGSPLHF. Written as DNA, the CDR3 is TGTGCCAGCAGTTTATCCCATGGTTCACCCCTCCACTTT.

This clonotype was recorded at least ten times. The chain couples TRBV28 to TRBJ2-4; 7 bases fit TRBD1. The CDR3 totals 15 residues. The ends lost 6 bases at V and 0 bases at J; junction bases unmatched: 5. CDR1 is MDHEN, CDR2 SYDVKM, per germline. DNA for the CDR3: TGTGCCAGCAGGGGACAGTTGATAGCCAAAAACATTCAGTACTTC. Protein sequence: CASRGQLIAKNIQYF.

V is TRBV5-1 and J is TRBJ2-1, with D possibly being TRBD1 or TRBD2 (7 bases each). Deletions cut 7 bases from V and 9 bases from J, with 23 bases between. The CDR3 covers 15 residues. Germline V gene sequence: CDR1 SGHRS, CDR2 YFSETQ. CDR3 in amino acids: CASCPAGRGLGEQFF. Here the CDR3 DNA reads TGCGCCAGCTGCCCTGCAGGGAGGGGGCTGGGTGAGCAGTTCTTC.

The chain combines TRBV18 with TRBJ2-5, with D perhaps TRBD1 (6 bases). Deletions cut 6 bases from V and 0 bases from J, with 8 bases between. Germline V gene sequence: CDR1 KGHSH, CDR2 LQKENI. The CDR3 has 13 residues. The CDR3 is CASSRGNQETQYF. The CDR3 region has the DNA TGTGCCAGCTCGAGGGGGAACCAAGAGACCCAGTACTTC.

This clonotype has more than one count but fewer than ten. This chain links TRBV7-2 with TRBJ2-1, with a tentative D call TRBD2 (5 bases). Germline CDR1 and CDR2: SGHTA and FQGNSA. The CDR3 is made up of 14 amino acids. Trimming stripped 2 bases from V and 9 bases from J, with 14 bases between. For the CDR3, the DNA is TGTGCCAGCAGCTTAAGTGAAGGCGGGTTTGAGCAGTTCTTC. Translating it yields CASSLSEGGFEQFF.

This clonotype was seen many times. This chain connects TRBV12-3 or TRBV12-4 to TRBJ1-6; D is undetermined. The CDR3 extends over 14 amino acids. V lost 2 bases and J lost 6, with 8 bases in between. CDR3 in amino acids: CASSLWDINSPLHF. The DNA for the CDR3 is TGTGCCAGCAGTTTATGGGATATTAATTCACCCCTCCACTTT.

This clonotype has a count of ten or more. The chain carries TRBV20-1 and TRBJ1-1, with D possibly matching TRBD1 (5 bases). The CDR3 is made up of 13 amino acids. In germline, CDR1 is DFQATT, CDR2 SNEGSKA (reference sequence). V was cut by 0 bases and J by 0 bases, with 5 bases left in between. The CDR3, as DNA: TGCAGTGCTAGAGAACAGGTGAACACTGAAGCTTTCTTT. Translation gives CSAREQVNTEAFF.

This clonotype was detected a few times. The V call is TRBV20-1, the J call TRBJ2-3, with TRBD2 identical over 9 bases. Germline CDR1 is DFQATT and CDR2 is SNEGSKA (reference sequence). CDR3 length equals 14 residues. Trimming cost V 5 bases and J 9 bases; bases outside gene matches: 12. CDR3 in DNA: TGCAGTGCTCCGGGACTATTCGCGGGAGGGACGCAGTATTTT. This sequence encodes CSAPGLFAGGTQYF.

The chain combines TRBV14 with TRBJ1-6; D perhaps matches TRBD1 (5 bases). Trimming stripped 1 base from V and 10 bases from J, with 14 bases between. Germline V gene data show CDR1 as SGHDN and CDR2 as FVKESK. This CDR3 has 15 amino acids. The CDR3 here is CASSQVGGIGSPLHF. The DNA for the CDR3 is TGTGCCAGCAGCCAAGTTGGGGGTATAGGCTCACCCCTCCACTTT.

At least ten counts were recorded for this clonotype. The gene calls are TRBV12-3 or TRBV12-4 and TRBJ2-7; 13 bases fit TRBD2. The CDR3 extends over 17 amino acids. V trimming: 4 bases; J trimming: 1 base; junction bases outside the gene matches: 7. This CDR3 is CASSSTGGLAGSYEQYF. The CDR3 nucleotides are TGTGCCAGCAGTTCGACGGGGGGACTAGCGGGATCCTACGAGCAGTACTTC.

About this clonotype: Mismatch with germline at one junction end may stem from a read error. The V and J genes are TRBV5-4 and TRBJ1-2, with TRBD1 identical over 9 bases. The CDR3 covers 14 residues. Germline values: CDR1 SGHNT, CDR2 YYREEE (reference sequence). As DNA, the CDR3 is TGTGCCAGCAGGTTGGGGGACAGGGTAGGCGGCTACACCTTC. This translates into CASRLGDRVGGYTF.

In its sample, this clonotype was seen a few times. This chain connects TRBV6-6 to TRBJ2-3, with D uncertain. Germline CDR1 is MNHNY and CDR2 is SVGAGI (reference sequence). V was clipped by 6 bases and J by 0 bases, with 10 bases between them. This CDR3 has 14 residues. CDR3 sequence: CASSPSLSTDTQYF. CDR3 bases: TGTGCCAGCAGCCCTAGTTTGAGCACAGATACGCAGTATTTT.

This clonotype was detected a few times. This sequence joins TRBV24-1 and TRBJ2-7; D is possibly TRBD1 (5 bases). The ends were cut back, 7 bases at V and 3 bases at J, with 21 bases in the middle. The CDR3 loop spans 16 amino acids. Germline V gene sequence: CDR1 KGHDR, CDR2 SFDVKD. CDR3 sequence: CATRTNNRHPHYEQYF. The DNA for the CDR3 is TGTGCCACCAGAACCAATAACAGGCATCCACACTACGAGCAGTACTTC.

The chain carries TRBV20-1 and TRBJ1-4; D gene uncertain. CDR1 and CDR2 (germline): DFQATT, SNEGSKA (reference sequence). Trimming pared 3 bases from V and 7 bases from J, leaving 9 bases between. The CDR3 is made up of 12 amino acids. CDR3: CSARPWSEKLFF. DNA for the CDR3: TGCAGTGCTAGGCCGTGGAGTGAAAAACTGTTTTTT.

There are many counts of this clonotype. The DNA for the CDR3 is TGTGCCATCAGTGAGTCGAAGGCCGAGCAGTACTTC. As protein: CAISESKAEQYF. This chain links TRBV10-3 with TRBJ2-7; D is uncertain. In germline, CDR1 is ENHRY, CDR2 SYGVKD. Trimming pared 0 bases from V and 6 bases from J, leaving 6 bases between. CDR3 size: 12 residues.

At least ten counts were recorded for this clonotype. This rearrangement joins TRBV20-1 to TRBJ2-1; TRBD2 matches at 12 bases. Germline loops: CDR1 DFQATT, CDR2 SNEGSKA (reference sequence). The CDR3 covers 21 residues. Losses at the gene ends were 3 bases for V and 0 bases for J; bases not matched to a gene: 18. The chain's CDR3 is CSASRKEVLAGGPSSYNEQFF. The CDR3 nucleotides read TGCAGTGCTAGCCGAAAAGAGGTACTAGCGGGAGGCCCCAGCTCCTACAATGAGCAGTTCTTC.

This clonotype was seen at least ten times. The CDR3 sequence is CASSSTGGMNTEAFF. CDR3 nucleotides: TGTGCCAGCAGCTCCACTGGGGGAATGAACACTGAAGCTTTCTTT. V gene TRBV7-9 combines with J gene TRBJ1-1, with a tentative D call TRBD1 (5 bases). Germline lookup yields CDR1 SEHNR and CDR2 FQNEAQ (reference sequence). V was trimmed by 4 bases and J by 0 bases, leaving 12 bases between them. The CDR3 sequence is 15 residues long.

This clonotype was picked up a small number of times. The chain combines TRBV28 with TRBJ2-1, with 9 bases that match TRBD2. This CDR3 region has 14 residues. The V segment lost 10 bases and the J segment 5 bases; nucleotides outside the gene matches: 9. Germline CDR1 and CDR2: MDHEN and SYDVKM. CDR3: CATWAGLANNEQFF. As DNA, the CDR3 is TGTGCCACATGGGCGGGACTAGCAAACAATGAGCAGTTCTTC. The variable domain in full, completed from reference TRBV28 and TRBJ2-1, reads DVKVTQSSRYLVKRTGEKVFLECVQDMDHENMFWYRQDPGLGLRLIYFSYDVKMKEKGDIPEGYSVSREKKERFSLILESASTNQTSMYLCATWAGLANNEQFFGPGTRLTVL.

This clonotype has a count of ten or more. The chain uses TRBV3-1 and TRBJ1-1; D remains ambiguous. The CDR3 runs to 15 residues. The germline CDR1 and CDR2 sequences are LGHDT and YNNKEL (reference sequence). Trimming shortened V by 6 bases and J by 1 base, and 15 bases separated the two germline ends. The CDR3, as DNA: TGTGCCAGCAGTCACAGTAGCCGGACGAACACTGAAGCTTTCTTT. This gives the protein CASSHSSRTNTEAFF.

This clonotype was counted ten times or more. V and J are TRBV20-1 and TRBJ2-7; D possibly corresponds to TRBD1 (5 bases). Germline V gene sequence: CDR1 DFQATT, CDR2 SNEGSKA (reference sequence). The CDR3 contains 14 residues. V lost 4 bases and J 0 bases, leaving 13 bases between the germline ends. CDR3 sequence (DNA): TGCAGTGCTACGACAGAGATCGGCTCCTACGAGCAGTACTTC. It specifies CSATTEIGSYEQYF.

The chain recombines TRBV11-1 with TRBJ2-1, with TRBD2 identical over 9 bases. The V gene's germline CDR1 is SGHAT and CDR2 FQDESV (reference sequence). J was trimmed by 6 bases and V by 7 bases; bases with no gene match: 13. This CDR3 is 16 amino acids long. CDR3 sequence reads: CASTSRYGLARNEQFF. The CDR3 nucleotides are TGTGCCAGCACCTCTAGGTATGGACTAGCGCGCAATGAGCAGTTCTTC. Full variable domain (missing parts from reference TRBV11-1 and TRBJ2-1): EAEVAQSPRYKITEKSQAVAFWCDPISGHATLYWYRQILGQGPELLVQFQDESVVDDSQLPKDRFSAERLKGVDSTLKIQPAELGDSAMYLCASTSRYGLARNEQFFGPGTRLTVL.

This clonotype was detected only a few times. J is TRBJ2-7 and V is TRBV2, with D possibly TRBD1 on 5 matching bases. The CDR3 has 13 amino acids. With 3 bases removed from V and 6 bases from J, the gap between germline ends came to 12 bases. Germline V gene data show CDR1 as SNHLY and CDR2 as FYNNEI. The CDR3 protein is CASSEAVGVEQYF. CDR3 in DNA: TGTGCCAGCAGTGAGGCCGTAGGGGTCGAGCAGTACTTC. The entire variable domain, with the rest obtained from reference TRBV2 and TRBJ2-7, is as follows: EPEVTQTPSHQVTQMGQEVILRCVPISNHLYFYWYRQILGQKVEFLVSFYNNEISEKSEIFDDQFSVERPDGSNFTLKIRSTKLEDSAMYFCASSEAVGVEQYFGPGTRLTVT.

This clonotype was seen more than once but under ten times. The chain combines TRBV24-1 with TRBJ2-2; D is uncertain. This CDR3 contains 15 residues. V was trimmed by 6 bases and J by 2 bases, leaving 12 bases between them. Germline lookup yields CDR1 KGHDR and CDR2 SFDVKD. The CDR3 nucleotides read TGTGCCACCAGTCTTGGTCTCCTAAACACCGGGGAGCTGTTTTTT. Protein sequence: CATSLGLLNTGELFF.

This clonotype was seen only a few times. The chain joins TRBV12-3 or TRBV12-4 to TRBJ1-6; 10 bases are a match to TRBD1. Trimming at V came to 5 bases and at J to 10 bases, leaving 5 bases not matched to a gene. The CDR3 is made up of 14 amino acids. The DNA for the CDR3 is TGTGCCAGCAGTGGGGACAGGGGAAGGTCACCCCTCCACTTT. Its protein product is CASSGDRGRSPLHF.